The clone carrying this T cell receptor beta chain has only a few counts. Preparation of TCR beta libraries was done by quantitative 5'-RACE with molecular barcodes. Each CDR3 protein gets one entry after TCRdb re-called the 5' RACE reads with MiXCR. The sample carries 300,000 to 400,000 distinct CDR3 sequences, around a tenth recorded once. This sample was included in a study of CD8 T cells in ankylosing spondylitis. The specimen was blood, either unsorted or a sorted T cell fraction (not recorded which). The source of this sequence is a female donor with ankylosing spondylitis or in good health (not recorded which).

The DNA of the CDR3 is TGTGCCACCAGCAGTTACAGGGGAACAACTAATGAAAAACTGTTTTTT. Amino acid sequence: CATSSYRGTTNEKLFF. This sequence joins TRBV15 and TRBJ1-4; 7 bases fit TRBD1. J was trimmed by 0 bases and V by 3 bases; bases with no gene match: 4. Germline V gene sequence: CDR1 LNHNV, CDR2 YYDKDF (reference sequence). The CDR3 has 16 residues.